This entry lists 18 T cell receptor beta chains sequenced from one sample in a study of OX40 agonist ivuxolimab in advanced cancers. Repertoires were generated with immunoSEQ multiplex PCR, while TCRdb's copy carries only in-frame clones and drops some. There are approximately 74,000 clones in the sample; around 90% occur only once, and 0.5% to 0.55% lies in the top ten. Specimen: CD4+ or CD8+ T cells sorted from blood, collected in a trial of the OX40 agonist ivuxolimab. These receptors came from an adult with an advanced solid tumor such as melanoma, head and neck, liver or kidney cancer.

The CDR3 here is CASSLTGQTQYF. In DNA, the CDR3 is TGTGCCAGCAGCTTGACAGGACAGACCCAGTACTTC. The chain combines TRBV7-2 with TRBJ2-5; D possibly corresponds to TRBD1 (6 bases). This CDR3 contains 12 residues. Germline V lookup: CDR1 SGHTA, CDR2 FQGNSA. Between the trimmed V and J ends, which lost 3 bases and 6 bases, there was a span of 8 bases.

This clone has only a few counts. Distinct nucleotide sequences in the sample also encode this CDR3. This chain joins TRBV6-5 and TRBJ1-2; a weak D match, TRBD1 (5 bases). This CDR3 contains 13 residues. From germline, CDR1 is MNHEY and CDR2 SVGAGI. The V end lost 4 bases, the J end lost 5 bases, and 11 bases lay between the germline ends. CDR3 sequence: CASSSPWGYGYTF. Written as DNA, the CDR3 is TGTGCCAGCAGTTCCCCGTGGGGGTATGGCTACACCTTC.

This clone was observed a single time. The V gene is TRBV28, the J gene TRBJ1-5; the match to TRBD1 covers 7 bases. Germline-derived CDR1 and CDR2 are MDHEN and SYDVKM. There are 15 residues in the CDR3. With V trimmed by 3 bases and J by 4 bases, 6 bases remained unmatched. The CDR3 DNA reads TGTGCCAGCAGTTTGTGGGACAGAGATAATCAGCCCCAGCATTTT. Translating gives CASSLWDRDNQPQHF.

This clone has only one observation. The gene calls are TRBV7-9 and TRBJ1-1; D remains ambiguous. Trimming cost V 3 bases and J 1 base, with 6 bases left between them. Germline V gives CDR1 SEHNR, CDR2 FQNEAQ (reference sequence). The CDR3 is 13 amino acids. CDR3 nucleotides: TGTGCCAGCAGCTTGAGCTGGAACACTGAAGCTTTCTTT. Translating gives CASSLSWNTEAFF.

This chain connects TRBV5-1 to TRBJ1-1, with D hard to call. This CDR3 is 14 amino acids long. The V gene lost 2 bases and the J gene lost 1 base, with 9 bases spanning the gap. CDR1 and CDR2 from the germline V gene are SGHRS and YFSETQ. CDR3 amino acids: CASSLTPRNTEAFF. The CDR3 region has the DNA TGCGCCAGCAGCTTAACTCCCCGGAACACTGAAGCTTTCTTT. Drawing the rest from reference TRBV5-1 and TRBJ1-1, the complete variable domain is KAGVTQTPRYLIKTRGQQVTLSCSPISGHRSVSWYQQTPGQGLQFLFEYFSETQRNKGNFPGRFSGRQFSNSRSEMNVSTLELGDSALYLCASSLTPRNTEAFFGQGTRLTVV.

The chain links TRBV5-1 to TRBJ2-3; 8 bases fit TRBD1. V trimming: 4 bases; J trimming: 2 bases; junction bases outside the gene matches: 3. The CDR3 has 14 residues. Germline CDR1 is SGHRS and CDR2 is YFSETQ. The CDR3 sequence is CASSRDRPTDTQYF. CDR3 nucleotide sequence: TGCGCCAGCAGCCGGGACAGGCCCACAGATACGCAGTATTTT.

This clone was recorded only once. This rearrangement joins TRBV6-5 to TRBJ2-5, with D hard to call. The CDR3 has 13 residues. Trimming cost V 2 bases and J 4 bases, with 8 bases left between them. Germline CDR1 reads MNHEY; CDR2 reads SVGAGI. As DNA, the CDR3 is TGTGCCAGCAGTTACGATGCTAGAGAGACCCAGTACTTC. Translated, it gives CASSYDARETQYF.

V gene TRBV19 combines with J gene TRBJ2-1, with D tentatively TRBD2 (5 bases). V lost 6 bases, J lost 8 bases, and 17 bases lay in between. There are 14 residues in the CDR3. CDR1 and CDR2 from the germline V gene are LNHDA and SQIVND (reference sequence). CDR3 nucleotide sequence: TGTGCCAGTAGCTTGGGGAGCGGAGTGGATGAGCAGTTCTTC. Translated: CASSLGSGVDEQFF.

V usage is TRBV28 and J usage is TRBJ1-5; TRBD1 is a possible D gene (5 bases). The CDR3 consists of 16 residues. Germline V gene data show CDR1 as MDHEN and CDR2 as SYDVKM. V lost 2 bases to trimming and J lost 6 bases, with 17 bases between them. The CDR3 sequence is CASSLGRRADGQPQHF. The CDR3 DNA is TGTGCCAGCAGTTTAGGGCGCAGGGCTGACGGTCAGCCCCAGCATTTT.

This clone was found once. The V and J genes are TRBV27 and TRBJ2-1, with 7 bases identical to TRBD2. Germline V gene sequence: CDR1 MNHEY, CDR2 SMNVEV (reference sequence). Trimming at V came to 6 bases and at J to 2 bases, leaving 7 bases not matched to a gene. The CDR3 has 15 amino acids. CDR3 protein: CASSIRAGAYNEQFF. CDR3 DNA sequence: TGTGCCAGCAGCATAAGGGCGGGAGCCTACAATGAGCAGTTCTTC.

The chain combines TRBV19 with TRBJ2-2; D is tentatively TRBD1 or TRBD2 (6 bases each). From germline, CDR1 is LNHDA and CDR2 SQIVND (reference sequence). There are 14 residues in the CDR3. The germline V and J ends were trimmed by 2 bases and 6 bases, with 10 bases remaining between them. The CDR3 spells CASSIYREAGELFF. For the CDR3, the DNA is TGTGCCAGTAGTATATACAGGGAGGCCGGGGAGCTGTTTTTT. The full variable domain, rest sourced from reference TRBV19 and TRBJ2-2, is DGGITQSPKYLFRKEGQNVTLSCEQNLNHDAMYWYRQDPGQGLRLIYYSQIVNDFQKGDIAEGYSVSREKKESFPLTVTSAQKNPTAFYLCASSIYREAGELFFGEGSRLTVL.

The V and J genes are TRBV9 and TRBJ2-5; 7 bases are shared with TRBD2. The V gene's germline CDR1 is SGDLS and CDR2 YYNGEE. The junction had 6 bases not matched to a gene; V was cut back by 0 bases and J by 4 bases. The CDR3 consists of 15 residues. In nucleotides, the CDR3 is TGTGCCAGCAGCGTAGGGGAGGGGCTGGGAGAGACCCAGTACTTC. This encodes CASSVGEGLGETQYF.

The chain's CDR3 is CASSLVNSPLHF. DNA of the CDR3: TGTGCCAGCAGCCTGGTAAATTCACCCCTCCACTTT. J is TRBJ1-6 and V is TRBV7-8, with D uncertain. CDR3 length: 12 amino acids. Trimming shortened V by 5 bases and J by 7 bases, and 6 bases separated the two germline ends. The V gene's germline CDR1 is SGHVS and CDR2 FQNEAQ.

The V and J genes are TRBV7-9 and TRBJ2-5, with 7 bases lining up with TRBD2. The CDR3 length is 15 residues. CDR1 and CDR2 from the germline V gene are SEHNR and FQNEAQ (reference sequence). V gave up 3 bases and J gave up 1 base; unmatched junction bases: 5. For the CDR3, the DNA is TGTGCCAGCAGCTTTGGCGGGAGAAGCCAAGAGACCCAGTACTTC. It codes for CASSFGGRSQETQYF. The entire variable domain, with the rest obtained from reference TRBV7-9 and TRBJ2-5, is as follows: DTGVSQNPRHKITKRGQNVTFRCDPISEHNRLYWYRQTLGQGPEFLTYFQNEAQLEKSRLLSDRFSAERPKGSFSTLEIQRTEQGDSAMYLCASSFGGRSQETQYFGPGTRLLVL.

The CDR3 region has the DNA TGCGCCAGCAGCCCCAGGACAGGTCAAGAGACCCAGTACTTC. It yields the protein CASSPRTGQETQYF. The gene calls are TRBV5-1 and TRBJ2-5; 7 bases are a match to TRBD1. This CDR3 spans 14 amino acids. With V trimmed by 4 bases and J by 2 bases, 5 bases remained unmatched. Germline assignment: CDR1 SGHRS and CDR2 YFSETQ.

The chain recombines TRBV5-4 with TRBJ2-7; D is perhaps TRBD2 (6 bases). V was cut by 3 bases and J by 4 bases, with 17 bases left in between. Germline CDR1 and CDR2: SGHNT and YYREEE (reference sequence). This CDR3 comprises 15 residues. CDR3 nucleotides: TGTGCCAGCAGCTACGCTGCGGGGAGGCAGTACGAGCAGTACTTC. Residues: CASSYAAGRQYEQYF.

The chain couples TRBV5-1 to TRBJ2-2; possible D gene TRBD1, 6 bases. The germline gives CDR1 SGHRS, CDR2 YFSETQ. The ends were cut back, 3 bases at V and 0 bases at J, with 12 bases in the middle. CDR3 size: 16 residues. The CDR3, as DNA: TGCGCCAGCAGCTACGGGACACCCTCGAACACCGGGGAGCTGTTTTTT. Encoded protein: CASSYGTPSNTGELFF.

In this sample, this clone turned up once. The chain combines TRBV27 with TRBJ2-1; D unresolved. CDR3 length: 16 residues. Trimming stripped 6 bases from V and 4 bases from J, with 19 bases between. CDR1 and CDR2 (germline): MNHEY, SMNVEV (reference sequence). The CDR3 here is CASSSTVLKLYNEQFF. Here the CDR3 DNA reads TGTGCCAGCAGCTCCACCGTCCTGAAACTGTACAATGAGCAGTTCTTC.